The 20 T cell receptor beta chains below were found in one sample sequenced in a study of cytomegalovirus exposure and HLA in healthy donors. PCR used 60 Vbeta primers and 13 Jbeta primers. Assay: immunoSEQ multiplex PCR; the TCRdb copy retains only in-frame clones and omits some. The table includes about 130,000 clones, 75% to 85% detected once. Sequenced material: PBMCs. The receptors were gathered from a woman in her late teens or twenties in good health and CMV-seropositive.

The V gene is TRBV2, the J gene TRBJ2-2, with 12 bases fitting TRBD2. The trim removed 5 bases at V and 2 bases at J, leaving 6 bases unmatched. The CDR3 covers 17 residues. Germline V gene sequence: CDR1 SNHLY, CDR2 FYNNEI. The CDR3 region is CASSLLAGGLNTGELFF. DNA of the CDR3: TGTGCCAGCAGTCTACTAGCGGGGGGCCTCAACACCGGGGAGCTGTTTTTT. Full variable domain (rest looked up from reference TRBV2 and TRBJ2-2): EPEVTQTPSHQVTQMGQEVILRCVPISNHLYFYWYRQILGQKVEFLVSFYNNEISEKSEIFDDQFSVERPDGSNFTLKIRSTKLEDSAMYFCASSLLAGGLNTGELFFGEGSRLTVL.

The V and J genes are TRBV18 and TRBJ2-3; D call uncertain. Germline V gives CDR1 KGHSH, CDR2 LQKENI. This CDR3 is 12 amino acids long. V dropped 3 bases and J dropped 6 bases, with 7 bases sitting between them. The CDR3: CASSPELDTQYF. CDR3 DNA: TGTGCCAGCTCACCGGAGTTGGATACGCAGTATTTT.

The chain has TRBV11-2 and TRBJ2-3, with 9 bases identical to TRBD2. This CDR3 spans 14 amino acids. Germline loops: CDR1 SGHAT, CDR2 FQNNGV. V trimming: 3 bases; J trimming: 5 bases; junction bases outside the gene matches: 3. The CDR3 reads CASSFAGGIDTQYF. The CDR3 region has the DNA TGTGCCAGCAGCTTCGCGGGGGGGATAGATACGCAGTATTTT.

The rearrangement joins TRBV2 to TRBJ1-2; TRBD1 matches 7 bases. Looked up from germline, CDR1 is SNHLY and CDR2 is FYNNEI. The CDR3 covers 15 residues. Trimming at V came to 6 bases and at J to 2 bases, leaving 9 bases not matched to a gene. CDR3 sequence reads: CASRATGVANYGYTF. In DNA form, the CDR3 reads TGTGCCAGCAGAGCTACAGGGGTGGCGAACTATGGCTACACCTTC.

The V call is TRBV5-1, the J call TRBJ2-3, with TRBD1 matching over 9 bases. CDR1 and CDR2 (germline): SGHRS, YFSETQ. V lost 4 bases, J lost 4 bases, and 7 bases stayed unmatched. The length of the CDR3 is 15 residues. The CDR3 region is CASSVETGGADTQYF. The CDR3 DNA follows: TGCGCCAGCAGCGTAGAAACAGGGGGCGCAGATACGCAGTATTTT.

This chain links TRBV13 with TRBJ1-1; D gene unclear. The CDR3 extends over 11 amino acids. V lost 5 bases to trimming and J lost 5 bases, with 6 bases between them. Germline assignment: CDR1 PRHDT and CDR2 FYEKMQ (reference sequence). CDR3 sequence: CASSLLTEAFF. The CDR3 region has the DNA TGTGCCAGCAGCCTACTAACTGAAGCTTTCTTT. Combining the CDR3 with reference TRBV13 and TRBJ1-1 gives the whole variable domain AAGVIQSPRHLIKEKRETATLKCYPIPRHDTVYWYQQGPGQDPQFLISFYEKMQSDKGSIPDRFSAQQFSDYHSELNMSSLELGDSALYFCASSLLTEAFFGQGTRLTVV.

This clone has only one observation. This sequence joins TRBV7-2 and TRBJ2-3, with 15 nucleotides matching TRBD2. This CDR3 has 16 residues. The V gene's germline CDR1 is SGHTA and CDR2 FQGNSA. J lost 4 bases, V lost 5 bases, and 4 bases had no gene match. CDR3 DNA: TGTGCCAGCAGCCCCAGGACTAGCGGGAGGGCAGATACGCAGTATTTT. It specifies CASSPRTSGRADTQYF.

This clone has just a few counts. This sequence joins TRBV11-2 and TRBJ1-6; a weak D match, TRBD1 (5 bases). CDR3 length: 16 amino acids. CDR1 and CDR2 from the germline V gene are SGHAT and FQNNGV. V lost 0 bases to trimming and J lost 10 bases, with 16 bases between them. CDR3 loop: CASSLERGPLGSPLHF. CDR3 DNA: TGTGCCAGCAGCTTAGAAAGGGGCCCCCTGGGATCACCCCTCCACTTT.

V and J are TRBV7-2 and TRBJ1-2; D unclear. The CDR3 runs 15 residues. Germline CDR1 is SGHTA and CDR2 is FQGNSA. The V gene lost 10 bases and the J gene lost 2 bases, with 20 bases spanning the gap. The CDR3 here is CATSAGIRSNYGYTF. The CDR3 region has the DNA TGTGCCACCTCAGCCGGGATCCGCAGCAACTATGGCTACACCTTC.

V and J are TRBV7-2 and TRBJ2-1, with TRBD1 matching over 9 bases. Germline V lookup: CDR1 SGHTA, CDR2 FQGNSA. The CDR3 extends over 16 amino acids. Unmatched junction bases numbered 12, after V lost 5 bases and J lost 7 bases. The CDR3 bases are TGTGCCAGCAGCGCAATAGGGACAGGGATTCCAAATGAGCAGTTCTTC. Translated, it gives CASSAIGTGIPNEQFF.

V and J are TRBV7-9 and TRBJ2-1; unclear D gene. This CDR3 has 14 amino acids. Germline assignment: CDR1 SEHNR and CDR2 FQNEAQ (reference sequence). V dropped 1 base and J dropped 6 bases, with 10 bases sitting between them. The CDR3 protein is CASSLDPYGNEQFF. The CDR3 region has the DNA TGTGCCAGCAGCTTAGACCCCTACGGCAATGAGCAGTTCTTC.

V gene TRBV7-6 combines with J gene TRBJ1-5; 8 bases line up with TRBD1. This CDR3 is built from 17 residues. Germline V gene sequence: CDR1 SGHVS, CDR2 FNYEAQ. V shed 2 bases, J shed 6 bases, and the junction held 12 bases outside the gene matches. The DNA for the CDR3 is TGTGCCAGCAGCTTATTGGTTGCCGGGACAGGTGGTCAGCCCCAGCATTTT. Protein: CASSLLVAGTGGQPQHF.

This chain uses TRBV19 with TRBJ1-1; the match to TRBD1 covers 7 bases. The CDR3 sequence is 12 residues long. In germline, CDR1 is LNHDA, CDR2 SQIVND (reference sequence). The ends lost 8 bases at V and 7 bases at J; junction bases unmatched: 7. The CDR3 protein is CASQQGFSEAFF. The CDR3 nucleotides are TGTGCCAGTCAACAGGGGTTCAGTGAAGCTTTCTTT.

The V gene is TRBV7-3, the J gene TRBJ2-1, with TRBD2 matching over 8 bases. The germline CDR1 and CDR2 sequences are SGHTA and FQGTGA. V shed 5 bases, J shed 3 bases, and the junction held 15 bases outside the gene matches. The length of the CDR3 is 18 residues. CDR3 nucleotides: TGTGCCAGCAGCCCCCTTAGCGGGGCGAAATCACTCTACAATGAGCAGTTCTTC. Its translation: CASSPLSGAKSLYNEQFF.

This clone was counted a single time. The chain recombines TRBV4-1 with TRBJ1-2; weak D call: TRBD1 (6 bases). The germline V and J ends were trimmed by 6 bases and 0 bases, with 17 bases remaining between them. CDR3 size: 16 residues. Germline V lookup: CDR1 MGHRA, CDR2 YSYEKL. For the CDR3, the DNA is TGCGCCAGCAGAGCGGTAGGACAGAAAGCTAACTATGGCTACACCTTC. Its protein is CASRAVGQKANYGYTF.

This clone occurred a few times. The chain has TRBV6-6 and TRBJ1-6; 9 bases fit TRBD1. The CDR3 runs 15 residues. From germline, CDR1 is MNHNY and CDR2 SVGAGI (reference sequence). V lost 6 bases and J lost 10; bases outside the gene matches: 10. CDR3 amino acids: CASRNLGQGRSPLHF. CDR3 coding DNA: TGTGCCAGCAGAAACCTGGGACAGGGAAGGTCACCCCTCCACTTT.

CDR3 sequence reads: CASGFTHTSLGLNEKLFF. The CDR3 DNA is TGTGCTAGTGGTTTCACCCATACAAGTCTGGGACTTAATGAAAAACTGTTTTTT. This rearrangement joins TRBV12-5 to TRBJ1-4; possible D gene TRBD1, 5 bases. CDR1 is LGHNT and CDR2 is FRNRAP in the germline V gene. The CDR3 extends over 18 amino acids. V was shortened by 3 bases and J by 4 bases, with 21 bases between the two germline ends.

CDR3 protein: CASSADQPQHF. Here the CDR3 DNA reads TGTGCCAGCAGTGCCGATCAGCCCCAGCATTTT. This chain joins TRBV6-1 and TRBJ1-5; D unresolved. Germline V gene lookup returns CDR1 MNHNS and CDR2 SASEGT. V lost 4 bases and J 5 bases, leaving 3 bases between the germline ends. The CDR3 is 11 residues long.

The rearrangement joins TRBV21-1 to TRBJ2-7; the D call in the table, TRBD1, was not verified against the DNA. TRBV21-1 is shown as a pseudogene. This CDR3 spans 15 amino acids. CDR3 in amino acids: CASSAQGAKSYEQYF. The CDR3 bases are TGTGCCAGCAGCGCACAGGGGGCTAAATCCTACGAGCAGTACTTC.

The CDR3 loop reads CASSQRSVETEAFF. Here the CDR3 DNA reads TGCGCCAGCAGCCAAAGGAGTGTGGAGACTGAAGCTTTCTTT. The chain is built from TRBV4-1 and TRBJ1-1; no reliable D call. The CDR3 consists of 14 residues. Germline CDR1 is MGHRA and CDR2 is YSYEKL. Trimming removed 2 bases from V and 5 bases from J, with 12 bases in between.